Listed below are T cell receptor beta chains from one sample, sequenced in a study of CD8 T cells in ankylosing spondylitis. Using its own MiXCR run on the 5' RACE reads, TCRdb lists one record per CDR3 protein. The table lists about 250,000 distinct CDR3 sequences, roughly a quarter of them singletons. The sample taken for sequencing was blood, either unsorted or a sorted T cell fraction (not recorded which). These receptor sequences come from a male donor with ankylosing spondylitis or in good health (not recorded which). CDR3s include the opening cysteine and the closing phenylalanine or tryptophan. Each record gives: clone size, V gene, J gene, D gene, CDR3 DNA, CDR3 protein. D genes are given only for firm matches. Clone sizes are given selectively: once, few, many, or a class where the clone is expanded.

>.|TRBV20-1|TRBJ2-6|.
TGCAGTGCTAGAGGACGCCTCTCTGGGGCCAACGTCCTGACTTTC
CSARGRLSGANVLTF
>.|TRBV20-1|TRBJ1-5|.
TGCGGACGCGGGGGTTATAGCAATCAGCCCCAGCATTTT
CGRGGYSNQPQHF
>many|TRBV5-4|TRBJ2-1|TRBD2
TGTGCCAGCAGCCGACTAGCGGGGGGGCTTAATGAGCAGTTCTTC
CASSRLAGGLNEQFF
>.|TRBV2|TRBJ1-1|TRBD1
TGTGCCACCCGGACAGGGATTGAAGCTTTCTTT
CATRTGIEAFF
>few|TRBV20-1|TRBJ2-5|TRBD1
TGCAGTGCTGGAGGACAGGGGTGGCAAGAGACCCAGTACTTC
CSAGGQGWQETQYF
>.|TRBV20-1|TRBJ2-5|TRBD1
TGCAGTGCCAACGAGGGGGCGGAGACCCAGTACTTC
CSANEGAETQYF
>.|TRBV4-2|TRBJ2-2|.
TGTGCCAGCAGCCAAGATGCAGACAATGGGGACACCGGGGAGCTGTTTTTT
CASSQDADNGDTGELFF
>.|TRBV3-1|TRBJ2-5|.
TGTGCCAGCAGCCAAGGTGCTGGACTTGTACAAGAGACCCAGTACTTC
CASSQGAGLVQETQYF
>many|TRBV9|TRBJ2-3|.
TGTGCCAGCAGCGTGGGGCTAGCGTTGGCAGATACGCAGTATTTT
CASSVGLALADTQYF
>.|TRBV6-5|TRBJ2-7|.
TGTGCCAGCAGTCAAGGACAGATACAGTACTTC
CASSQGQIQYF
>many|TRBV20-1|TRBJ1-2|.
TGCAGTGCTAGAGCAGGGAAGGAGGGCTACACCTTC
CSARAGKEGYTF
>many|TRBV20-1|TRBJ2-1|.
TGCAGTGCGGCCTTTTGGGGCGACAATGAGCAGTTCTTC
CSAAFWGDNEQFF
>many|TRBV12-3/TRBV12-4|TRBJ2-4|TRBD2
TGTGCCAGCAGACTAGCGGGGAGATCCAAAAACATTCAGTACTTC
CASRLAGRSKNIQYF
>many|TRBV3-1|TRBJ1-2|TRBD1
TGTGCCAGCAGAGACACAGCCGGGACAGGGTCAAACTATGGCTACACCTTC
CASRDTAGTGSNYGYTF
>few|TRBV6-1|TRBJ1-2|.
TGTGCCAGCAATCGGGTCACGGTCCTTCGGGGCTACACCTTC
CASNRVTVLRGYTF
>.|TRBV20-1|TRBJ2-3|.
TGCAGTGCCCGACCACCCGATACGCAGTATTTT
CSARPPDTQYF
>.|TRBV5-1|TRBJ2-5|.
TGCGCCAGCAGCAACGGACTTCAAGAGACCCAGTACTTC
CASSNGLQETQYF
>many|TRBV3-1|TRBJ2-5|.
TGTGCCAGCAGCCAAGATATAGGGCGAGAGACCCAGTACTTC
CASSQDIGRETQYF
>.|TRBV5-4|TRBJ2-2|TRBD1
TGTGCCAGCAGCTTTGGGGGACAGGTGCCCACCGGGGAGCTGTTTTTT
CASSFGGQVPTGELFF
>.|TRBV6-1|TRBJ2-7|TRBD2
TGTGCCAGCAGCCAGGGACTAGCGGGGACCCACGAGCAGTACTTC
CASSQGLAGTHEQYF
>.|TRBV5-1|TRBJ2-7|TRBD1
TGCGCCAGCAGCTCGGGACAGCGAGTCAACGAGCAGTACTTC
CASSSGQRVNEQYF
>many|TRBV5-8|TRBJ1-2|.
TGTGCCAGCAGTTGGAGATCTCAACCACCATCTAACTATGGCTACACCTTC
CASSWRSQPPSNYGYTF
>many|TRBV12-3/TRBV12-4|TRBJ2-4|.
TGTGCCAGCAGACCACAGGGGGGGGCTTACATTCAGTACTTC
CASRPQGGAYIQYF
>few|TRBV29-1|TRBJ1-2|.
TGCAGCGTGCGACGGCCGCCCTATGGCTACACCTTC
CSVRRPPYGYTF
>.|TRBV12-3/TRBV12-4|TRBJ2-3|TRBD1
TGTGCCAGCAGACGGACAGGGGTGGGAGATACGCAGTATTTT
CASRRTGVGDTQYF
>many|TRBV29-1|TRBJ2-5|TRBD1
TGCAGCGTGGGGGACAGGGGTTTCGAGACCCAGTACTTC
CSVGDRGFETQYF
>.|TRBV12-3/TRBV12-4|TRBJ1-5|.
TGTGCCAGCAGTTTACAAGTTGGACAGCCCCAGCATTTT
CASSLQVGQPQHF